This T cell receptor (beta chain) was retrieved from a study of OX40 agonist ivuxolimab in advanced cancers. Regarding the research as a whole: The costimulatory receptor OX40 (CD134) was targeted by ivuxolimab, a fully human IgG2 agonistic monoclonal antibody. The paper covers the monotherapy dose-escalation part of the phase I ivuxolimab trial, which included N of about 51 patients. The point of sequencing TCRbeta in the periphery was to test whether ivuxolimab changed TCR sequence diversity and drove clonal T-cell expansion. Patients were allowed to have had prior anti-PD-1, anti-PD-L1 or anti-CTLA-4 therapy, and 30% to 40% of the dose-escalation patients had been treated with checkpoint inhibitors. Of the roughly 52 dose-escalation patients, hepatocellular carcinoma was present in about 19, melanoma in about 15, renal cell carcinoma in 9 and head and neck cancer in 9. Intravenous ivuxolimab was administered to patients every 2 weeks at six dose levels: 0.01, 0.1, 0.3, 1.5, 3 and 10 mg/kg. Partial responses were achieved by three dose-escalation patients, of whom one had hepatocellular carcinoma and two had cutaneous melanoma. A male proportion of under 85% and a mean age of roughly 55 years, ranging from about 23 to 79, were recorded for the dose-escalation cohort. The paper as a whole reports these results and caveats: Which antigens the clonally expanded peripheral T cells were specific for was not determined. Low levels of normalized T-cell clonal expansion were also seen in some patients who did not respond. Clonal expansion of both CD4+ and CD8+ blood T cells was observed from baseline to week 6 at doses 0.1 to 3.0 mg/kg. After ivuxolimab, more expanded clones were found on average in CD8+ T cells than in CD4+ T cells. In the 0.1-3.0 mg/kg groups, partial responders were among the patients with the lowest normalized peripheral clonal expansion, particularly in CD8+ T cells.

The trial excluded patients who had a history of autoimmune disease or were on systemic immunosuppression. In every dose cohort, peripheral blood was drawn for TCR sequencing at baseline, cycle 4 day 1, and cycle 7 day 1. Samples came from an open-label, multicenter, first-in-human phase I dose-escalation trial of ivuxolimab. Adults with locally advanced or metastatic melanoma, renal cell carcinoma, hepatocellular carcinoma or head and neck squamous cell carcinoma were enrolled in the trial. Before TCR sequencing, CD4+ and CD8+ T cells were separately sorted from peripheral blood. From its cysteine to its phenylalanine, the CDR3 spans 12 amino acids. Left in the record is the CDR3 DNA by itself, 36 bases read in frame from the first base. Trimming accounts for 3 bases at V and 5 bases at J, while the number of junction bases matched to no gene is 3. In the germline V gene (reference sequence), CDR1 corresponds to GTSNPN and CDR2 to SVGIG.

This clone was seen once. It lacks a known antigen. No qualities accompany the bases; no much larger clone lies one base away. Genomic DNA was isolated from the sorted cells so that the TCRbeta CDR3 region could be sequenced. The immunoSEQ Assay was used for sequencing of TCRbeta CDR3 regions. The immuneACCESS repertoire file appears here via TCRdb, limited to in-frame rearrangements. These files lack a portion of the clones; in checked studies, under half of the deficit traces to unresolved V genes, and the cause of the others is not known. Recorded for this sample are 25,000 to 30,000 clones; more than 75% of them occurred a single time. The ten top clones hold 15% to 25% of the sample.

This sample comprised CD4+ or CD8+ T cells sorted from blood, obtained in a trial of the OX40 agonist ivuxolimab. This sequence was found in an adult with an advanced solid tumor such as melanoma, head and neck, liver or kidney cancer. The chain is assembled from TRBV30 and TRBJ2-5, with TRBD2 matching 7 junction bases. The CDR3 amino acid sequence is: CAWSFGGETQYF. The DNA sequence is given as TGTGCCTGGAGCTTCGGGGGGGAGACCCAGTACTTC. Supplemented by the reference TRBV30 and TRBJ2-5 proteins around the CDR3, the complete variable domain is SQTIHQWPATLVQPVGSPLSLECTVEGTSNPNLYWYRQAAGRGLQLLFYSVGIGQISSEVPQNLSASRPQDRQFILSSKKLLLSDSGFYLCAWSFGGETQYFGPGTRLLVL.